These 24 T cell receptor beta chains came from one sample sequenced in a study of neoadjuvant anti-PD-1 for oral cavity cancer. As to time point: after neoadjuvant nivolumab, at surgical resection. The repertoire was sequenced with immunoSEQ multiplex PCR; TCRdb's copy has only in-frame clones and lacks some. The sample consists of 37,000 or so clones, over 30% of them appearing once. The sequences come from tumor tissue, collected after nivolumab (anti-PD-1) treatment. The source is a person between 40 and 80 years old with oral cavity squamous cell carcinoma.

This clone was observed at least ten times. The chain is built from TRBV7-2 and TRBJ1-1; D unclear. Trimming left V 2 bases short and J 4 bases short, with 11 bases between. This CDR3 region has 14 residues. The germline V gene encodes CDR1 SGHTA and CDR2 FQGNSA. CDR3 nucleotides: TGTGCCAGCAGCTTACAATACTCGCTCACTGAAGCTTTCTTT. It encodes CASSLQYSLTEAFF.

In this sample, this clone turned up a few times. The V gene is TRBV19, the J gene TRBJ2-7; TRBD1 matches at 8 bases. The CDR3 runs 16 residues. V gave up 0 bases and J gave up 3 bases; unmatched junction bases: 7. The germline V gene encodes CDR1 LNHDA and CDR2 SQIVND (reference sequence). CDR3 bases: TGTGCCAGTAGTATAGATGGGGCCGGGACAGGCTACGAGCAGTACTTC. It codes for CASSIDGAGTGYEQYF.

The chain carries TRBV13 and TRBJ1-1, with TRBD1 identical over 10 bases. Germline V gives CDR1 PRHDT, CDR2 FYEKMQ (reference sequence). The CDR3 extends over 15 amino acids. J gave up 3 bases and V 4 bases, and 5 bases lay outside the gene matches. As DNA, the CDR3 is TGTGCCAGCAGCTCCGACAGGGGGCCGGACACTGAAGCTTTCTTT. Translated, it gives CASSSDRGPDTEAFF.

CDR3: CASSLASRGRSYNEQFF. In DNA, the CDR3 is TGTGCCAGCAGCCTAGCGTCCAGGGGACGTTCCTACAATGAGCAGTTCTTC. The chain links TRBV13 to TRBJ2-1, with D possibly called TRBD1 or TRBD2 (6 bases each). CDR1 and CDR2 (germline): PRHDT, FYEKMQ (reference sequence). CDR3 size: 17 residues. Deletions cut 5 bases from V and 1 base from J, with 18 bases between.

In this sample, this clone turned up a few times. The chain uses TRBV30 and TRBJ2-7, with a tentative D call TRBD2 (5 bases). V lost 8 bases to trimming and J lost 7 bases, with 21 bases between them. Germline assignment: CDR1 GTSNPN and CDR2 SVGIG (reference sequence). This CDR3 has 13 residues. The DNA for the CDR3 is TGTGCCGAAAGGGATCCTGGGAAGCGGGAGCAGTACTTC. It translates to CAERDPGKREQYF.

This clone was detected only once. The gene calls are TRBV5-1 and TRBJ2-7, with D perhaps assigned TRBD1 or TRBD2 (7 bases each). This CDR3 is 16 amino acids long. CDR1 and CDR2 from the germline V gene are SGHRS and YFSETQ. The ends were cut back, 2 bases at V and 5 bases at J, with 20 bases in the middle. The CDR3 sequence: CASSLGSGTVLNEQYF. The CDR3 DNA sequence: TGCGCCAGCAGCTTAGGGAGCGGGACAGTCCTTAACGAGCAGTACTTC.

The chain combines TRBV15 with TRBJ1-5; D uncertain. V lost 7 bases to trimming and J lost 1 base, with 8 bases between them. This CDR3 comprises 13 residues. The germline CDR1 and CDR2 sequences are LNHNV and YYDKDF (reference sequence). This chain's CDR3 is CATTQSSNQPQHF. The CDR3 DNA is TGTGCCACCACCCAGTCAAGCAATCAGCCCCAGCATTTT.

This clone was found a few times. The chain employs TRBV6-7 and TRBJ2-7; D unresolved. TRBV6-7 is marked as an open reading frame, function uncertain. The CDR3 covers 14 residues. Trimming removed 10 bases from V and 0 bases from J, with 16 bases in between. CDR3 bases: TGTGCCACTCCGCAAGCTGCCATCTCCTACGAGCAGTACTTC. It codes for CATPQAAISYEQYF.

This chain uses TRBV7-9 with TRBJ1-1; D gene uncertain. CDR3 length: 15 residues. Trimming removed 5 bases at V and 0 bases at J, with 13 bases between. CDR1 SEHNR and CDR2 FQNEAQ come from the germline V gene (reference sequence). CDR3 protein: CASSPLGSMNTEAFF. The CDR3 DNA reads TGTGCCAGCAGCCCACTTGGTTCGATGAACACTGAAGCTTTCTTT.

Written as DNA, the CDR3 is TGTGCCAGCAGCCCCGGACAGGGACGCAACTATGGCTACACCTTC. Translated: CASSPGQGRNYGYTF. The chain recombines TRBV7-2 with TRBJ1-2, with 8 bases identical to TRBD1. CDR3 length equals 15 residues. Germline assignment: CDR1 SGHTA and CDR2 FQGNSA. J gave up 2 bases and V 5 bases, and 7 bases lay outside the gene matches.

The CDR3 spells CASSLPGTSGVEQFF. CDR3 coding DNA: TGTGCCAGCAGCTTACCCGGGACTAGCGGGGTCGAGCAGTTCTTC. This sequence joins TRBV5-4 and TRBJ2-1, with 13 bases matching TRBD2. The CDR3 is 15 amino acids. After removal of 2 bases from V and 10 bases from J, the junction contained 6 bases not matched to a gene. CDR1 and CDR2 from the germline V gene are SGHNT and YYREEE (reference sequence).

The chain employs TRBV19 and TRBJ1-4; D is perhaps TRBD1 (6 bases). This CDR3 spans 17 amino acids. V was shortened by 6 bases and J by 2 bases, with 19 bases between the two germline ends. Looked up from germline, CDR1 is LNHDA and CDR2 is SQIVND (reference sequence). In nucleotides, the CDR3 is TGTGCCAGTAGCAACCGGAGGCTACAGGGTACTAATGAAAAACTGTTTTTT. Its protein product is CASSNRRLQGTNEKLFF.

The chain carries TRBV7-7 and TRBJ2-5, with D unresolved. Germline-derived CDR1 and CDR2 are SSHAT and FNYEAQ (reference sequence). Trimming removed 3 bases at V and 1 base at J, with 9 bases between. CDR3 length: 14 residues. The CDR3, as DNA: TGTGCCAGCAGCTTGTCGACCTCCCAAGAGACCCAGTACTTC. Translation gives CASSLSTSQETQYF.

This clone was observed a few times. This rearrangement joins TRBV7-9 to TRBJ1-2; D is unresolved. Germline CDR1 reads SEHNR; CDR2 reads FQNEAQ (reference sequence). This CDR3 spans 12 amino acids. The V and J ends lost 8 bases and 3 bases respectively, with 10 bases between them. The CDR3 sequence is CASQTRDYGYTF. The CDR3 DNA follows: TGTGCCAGCCAAACAAGGGACTATGGCTACACCTTC.

At least ten counts were recorded for this clone. The J gene is TRBJ2-6, the V gene TRBV5-4; maybe TRBD1 (6 bases). The CDR3 totals 17 residues. Trimming removed 4 bases at V and 3 bases at J, with 17 bases between. Germline V gives CDR1 SGHNT, CDR2 YYREEE (reference sequence). Here the CDR3 reads CASSQARGSGGANVLTF. The CDR3 DNA sequence: TGTGCCAGCAGCCAAGCGAGGGGGAGCGGTGGGGCCAACGTCCTGACTTTC.

This clone has a handful of counts. The rearrangement joins TRBV18 to TRBJ2-6, with no clear D. The germline gives CDR1 KGHSH, CDR2 LQKENI. The CDR3 runs to 18 residues. Trimming removed 3 bases at V and 0 bases at J, with 15 bases between. In DNA form, the CDR3 reads TGTGCCAGCTCACCTTTCACTCCAGCTACCTCTGGGGCCAACGTCCTGACTTTC. The encoded protein is CASSPFTPATSGANVLTF. Full variable domain (missing parts from reference TRBV18 and TRBJ2-6): NAGVMQNPRHLVRRRGQEARLRCSPMKGHSHVYWYRQLPEEGLKFMVYLQKENIIDESGMPKERFSAEFPKEGPSILRIQQVVRGDSAAYFCASSPFTPATSGANVLTFGAGSRLTVL.

This clone was detected ten times or more. The chain recombines TRBV11-2 with TRBJ2-1, with D uncertain. With 0 bases removed from V and 0 bases from J, the gap between germline ends came to 6 bases. Germline V gives CDR1 SGHAT, CDR2 FQNNGV. CDR3 length: 15 amino acids. CDR3: CASSLEVFSYNEQFF. CDR3 coding DNA: TGTGCCAGCAGCTTAGAGGTTTTCTCCTACAATGAGCAGTTCTTC.

This clone was seen more than once but under ten times. The CDR3 loop reads CASEADSGNTIYF. In DNA, the CDR3 is TGTGCCAGCGAGGCAGACTCTGGAAACACCATATATTTT. This chain links TRBV2 with TRBJ1-3; D remains unclear. The ends were cut back, 8 bases at V and 0 bases at J, with 8 bases in the middle. Germline CDR1 SNHLY, CDR2 FYNNEI. This CDR3 spans 13 amino acids.

The gene calls are TRBV28 and TRBJ1-3, with D unresolved. Trimming removed 5 bases from V and 10 bases from J, with 15 bases in between. This CDR3 has 13 residues. Germline V lookup: CDR1 MDHEN, CDR2 SYDVKM. CDR3 in DNA: TGTGCCAGCAGTAAACGGGCGCTAGGAACCATATATTTT. Protein product: CASSKRALGTIYF.

This clone has only a few counts. The rearrangement uses TRBV7-9 and TRBJ2-3; perhaps TRBD2 as D (6 bases). Deletions cut 5 bases from V and 5 bases from J, with 14 bases between. The length of the CDR3 is 14 residues. Germline CDR1 SEHNR, CDR2 FQNEAQ (reference sequence). The CDR3 region has the DNA TGTGCCAGCAGCCAGGGACTGTGGGGAGATACGCAGTATTTT. It is translated as CASSQGLWGDTQYF.

This chain links TRBV2 with TRBJ1-2; D perhaps matches TRBD1 (5 bases). CDR1 and CDR2 from the germline V gene are SNHLY and FYNNEI. The CDR3 has 12 amino acids. The V gene lost 7 bases and the J gene lost 8 bases, with 14 bases spanning the gap. CDR3 loop: CASTLNRQGYTF. The CDR3 DNA is TGTGCCAGCACGTTAAACCGACAGGGCTACACCTTC.

In this sample, this clone turned up a few times. The rearrangement links TRBV19 to TRBJ1-1; TRBD1 is a possible D gene (5 bases). Germline values: CDR1 LNHDA, CDR2 SQIVND (reference sequence). The CDR3 length is 14 residues. Trimming took 11 bases from V and 3 from J, leaving 19 bases between them. CDR3 in DNA: TGTGCCCGCCTGGGGGGTCCAACGGACACTGAAGCTTTCTTT. This gives the protein CARLGGPTDTEAFF. Looking up the rest from reference TRBV19 and TRBJ1-1 gives the full variable domain: DGGITQSPKYLFRKEGQNVTLSCEQNLNHDAMYWYRQDPGQGLRLIYYSQIVNDFQKGDIAEGYSVSREKKESFPLTVTSAQKNPTAFYLCARLGGPTDTEAFFGQGTRLTVV.

V gene TRBV19 combines with J gene TRBJ1-5; a possible D gene is TRBD1 (5 bases). The germline CDR1 and CDR2 sequences are LNHDA and SQIVND (reference sequence). This CDR3 region has 15 residues. Trimming left V 5 bases short and J 2 bases short, with 13 bases between. This chain's CDR3 is CASSPGGSRNQPQHF. The CDR3 nucleotides are TGTGCCAGTAGTCCCGGGGGTAGTCGCAATCAGCCCCAGCATTTT.

The rearrangement uses TRBV5-6 and TRBJ1-5, with a weak D call TRBD1 (5 bases). V shed 0 bases and J shed 7 bases, with 8 bases lying between them. Germline V gene lookup returns CDR1 SGHDT and CDR2 YYEEEE. The CDR3 length is 13 residues. The CDR3 DNA sequence: TGTGCCAGCAGCTTGGGGGGGGACCAGCCCCAGCATTTT. Translating gives CASSLGGDQPQHF.